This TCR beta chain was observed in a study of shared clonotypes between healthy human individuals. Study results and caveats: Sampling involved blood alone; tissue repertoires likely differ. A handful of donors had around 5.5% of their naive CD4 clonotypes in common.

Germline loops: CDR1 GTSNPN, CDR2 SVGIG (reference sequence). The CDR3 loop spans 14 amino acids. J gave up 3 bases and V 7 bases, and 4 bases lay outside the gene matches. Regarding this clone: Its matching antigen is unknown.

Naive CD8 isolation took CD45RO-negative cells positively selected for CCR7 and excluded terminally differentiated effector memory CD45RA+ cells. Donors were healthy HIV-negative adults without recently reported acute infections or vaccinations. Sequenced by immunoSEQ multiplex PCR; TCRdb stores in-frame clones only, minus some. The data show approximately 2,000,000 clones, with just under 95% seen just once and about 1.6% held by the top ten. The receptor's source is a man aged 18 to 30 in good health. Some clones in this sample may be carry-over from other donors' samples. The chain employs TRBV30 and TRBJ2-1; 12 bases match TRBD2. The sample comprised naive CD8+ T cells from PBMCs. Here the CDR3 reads CALGLAGYYNEQFF. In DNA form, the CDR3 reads TGTGCCTTGGGACTAGCGGGTTACTACAATGAGCAGTTCTTC.